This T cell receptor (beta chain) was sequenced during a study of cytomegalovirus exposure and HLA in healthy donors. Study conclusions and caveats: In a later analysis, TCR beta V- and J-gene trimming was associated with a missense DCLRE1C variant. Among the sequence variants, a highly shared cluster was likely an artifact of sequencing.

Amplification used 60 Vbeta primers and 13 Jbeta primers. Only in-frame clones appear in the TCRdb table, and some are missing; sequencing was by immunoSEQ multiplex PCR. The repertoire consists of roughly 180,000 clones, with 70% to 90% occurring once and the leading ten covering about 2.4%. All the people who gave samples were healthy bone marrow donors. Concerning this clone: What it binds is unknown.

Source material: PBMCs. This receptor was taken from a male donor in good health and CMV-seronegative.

For the CDR3, the DNA is TGTGCCAGCAGCCTGGGGGGTTTGGGTATGAACACTGAAGCTTTCTTT. This translates into CASSLGGLGMNTEAFF. V gene TRBV27 combines with J gene TRBJ1-1; D is possibly TRBD1 (5 bases). Trimming cost V 6 bases and J 0 bases, with 17 bases left between them. This CDR3 has 16 residues. Germline loops: CDR1 MNHEY, CDR2 SMNVEV (reference sequence).